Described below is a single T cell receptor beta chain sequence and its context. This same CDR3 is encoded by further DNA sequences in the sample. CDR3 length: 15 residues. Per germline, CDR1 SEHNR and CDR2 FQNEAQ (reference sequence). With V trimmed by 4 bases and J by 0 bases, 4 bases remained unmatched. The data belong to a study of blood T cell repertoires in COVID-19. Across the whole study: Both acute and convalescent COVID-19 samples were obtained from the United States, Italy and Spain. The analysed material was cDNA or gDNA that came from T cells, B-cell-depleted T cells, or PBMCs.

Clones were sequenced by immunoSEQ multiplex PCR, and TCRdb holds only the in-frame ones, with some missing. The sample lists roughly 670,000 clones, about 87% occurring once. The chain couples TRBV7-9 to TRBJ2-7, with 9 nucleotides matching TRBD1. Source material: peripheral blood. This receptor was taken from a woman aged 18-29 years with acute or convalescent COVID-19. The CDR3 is CASSSRTGVSYEQYF. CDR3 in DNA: TGTGCCAGCAGCTCCAGGACAGGGGTCTCCTACGAGCAGTACTTC.